Listed here is a single TCR beta chain. Antigen: not known. The study drew the donors from its approximately 110-subject validation cohort, separate from the roughly 700-subject first cohort. This sample stems from a study of cytomegalovirus exposure and HLA in healthy donors. Whole-study context: The 110 or so validation repertoires used a platform that matched the one used for the approximately 700 first-cohort repertoires, as a later analysis reported. The study's findings and limits: It was approximately 150 TCR beta chains that were listed as cytomegalovirus-associated. Generally TCR sequences proved uncommon, though certain public TCRs appeared in numerous donors.

Assay: immunoSEQ multiplex PCR; the TCRdb copy retains only in-frame clones and omits some. Seen here are roughly 330,000 clones, 87% observed once, and the top ten hold about 1.2%. Sequenced: PBMCs. This receptor was taken from a woman in her thirties in good health and CMV-seropositive.

The DNA for the CDR3 is TGTGCCAGCAGTTACGACCGGGGGAGGTACAATGAGCAGTTCTTC. Translated, it gives CASSYDRGRYNEQFF. The chain is built from TRBV6-5 and TRBJ2-1, with D tentatively TRBD2 (6 bases). This CDR3 contains 15 residues. Germline V gene lookup returns CDR1 MNHEY and CDR2 SVGAGI. V was clipped by 2 bases and J by 4 bases, with 12 bases between them.